The entry that follows covers one T cell receptor beta chain sequence. Its target is unknown. This sample is part of a study of CD8 T cells in Susac syndrome. Overall study context: When blood was drawn, the patients with Susac syndrome were therapy-naive, on corticosteroids, or on intravenous immunoglobulin alone. Overall study findings and caveats: Clonal expansion was not seen in any Susac syndrome CD4+ T cell repertoire.

This CDR3 has 13 amino acids. Trimming cost V 2 bases and J 6 bases; bases outside gene matches: 3. Germline V lookup: CDR1 LGHDT, CDR2 YNNKEL (reference sequence). An amount of RNA that ranged from about 0.45 to 1 ug was reverse transcribed with random hexamers. Amplification of the TCR beta CDR3 was carried out by immunoSEQ multiplex PCR, which spanned a total of 54 Vbeta and 13 Jbeta segments. TCRdb reanalysed the immunoSEQ multiplex PCR reads using MiXCR and keeps one entry per CDR3 protein. The sample has just over 150,000 distinct CDR3 sequences; roughly 95% are singletons. CD8+ and CD4+ T cells circulating in blood were sequenced for TCR beta.

This receptor was obtained from a human donor with Susac syndrome. The source material was CD4+ T cells from PBMCs. The rearrangement links TRBV3-1 to TRBJ1-2, with 7 bases fitting TRBD1. Written as DNA, the CDR3 is TGTGCCAGCAGCCAAAGGGGGCTGGATGGCTACACCTTC. Its protein is CASSQRGLDGYTF. Looking up the rest from reference TRBV3-1 and TRBJ1-2 gives the full variable domain: DTAVSQTPKYLVTQMGNDKSIKCEQNLGHDTMYWYKQDSKKFLKIMFSYNNKELIINETVPNRFSPKSPDKAHLNLHINSLELGDSAVYFCASSQRGLDGYTFGSGTRLTVV.